A selection of T cell receptor beta chains follows, all from one sample in a study of blood T cell repertoires in COVID-19. Method: immunoSEQ multiplex PCR; TCRdb's copy keeps in-frame clones and lacks some. This sample carries about 220,000 clones, around 85% of them seen once, and the ten largest clones take 2% to 3%. Sequences were obtained from peripheral blood. The receptors were gathered from a woman aged 70-85 years with COVID-19, enrolled during active disease. Both conserved end residues are part of each CDR3. Fields, in order: J gene, clone size, V gene, D gene, CDR3 DNA, CDR3 protein. The D gene is left open where the match is weak. The size entry is marked missing in some rows and otherwise reads once, few, many or a size class.

J: TRBJ1-6; size: NA; V: TRBV9; D: NA; DNA: TGTGCCAGCAGCGTACGTGAGAATTCACCCCTCCACTTT; CDR3: CASSVRENSPLHF
J: TRBJ1-5; size: NA; V: TRBV6-5; D: NA; DNA: TGTGCCAGCAGCTACTCGGTCGGGGATTTCAATCAGCCCCAGCATTTT; CDR3: CASSYSVGDFNQPQHF
J: TRBJ2-5; size: NA; V: TRBV4-1; D: NA; DNA: TGCGCCAGCAGCCAAGAGTCCCGCGGGGAGACCCAGTACTTC; CDR3: CASSQESRGETQYF
J: TRBJ2-3; size: NA; V: TRBV7-9; D: TRBD1; DNA: TGTGCCAGCAGCTCCGACAGGGCTGGGACAGATACGCAGTATTTT; CDR3: CASSSDRAGTDTQYF
J: TRBJ2-6; size: NA; V: TRBV5-4; D: TRBD1; DNA: TGTGCCAGCAGTCCCGGACAGGGTCAGGCCAACGTCCTGACTTTC; CDR3: CASSPGQGQANVLTF
J: TRBJ2-3; size: NA; V: TRBV3-1/TRBV3-2; D: NA; DNA: TGTGCCAGCAGCCAGGGACACCGCACAGATACGCAGTATTTT; CDR3: CASSQGHRTDTQYF
J: TRBJ2-1; size: NA; V: TRBV4-3; D: TRBD2; DNA: TGCGCCAGCAGCCAAGATCGTGCGGGAGGGCCACAAAATGAGCAGTTCTTC; CDR3: CASSQDRAGGPQNEQFF
J: TRBJ1-2; size: NA; V: TRBV20-1; D: NA; DNA: TGCAGTGCCACGGTGAACTATGGCTACACCTTC; CDR3: CSATVNYGYTF
J: TRBJ1-1; size: once; V: TRBV27; D: TRBD1; DNA: TGTGCCAGCAGTTTCCGGGACAGGGGCACTGAAGCTTTCTTT; CDR3: CASSFRDRGTEAFF
J: TRBJ1-2; size: NA; V: TRBV27; D: NA; DNA: TGTGCCAGCAGTTTATCGCCAGGGTTGGTCTATGGCTACACCTTC; CDR3: CASSLSPGLVYGYTF
J: TRBJ2-5; size: NA; V: TRBV12-3/TRBV12-4; D: NA; DNA: TGTGCCACCGGTTTCGGGGGTCGTGAGACCCAGTACTTC; CDR3: CATGFGGRETQYF
J: TRBJ1-5; size: NA; V: TRBV5-8; D: NA; DNA: TGTGCCAGCAGCTTGCTGAGAACTAGCAATCAGCCCCAGCATTTT; CDR3: CASSLLRTSNQPQHF
J: TRBJ1-1; size: NA; V: TRBV5-6; D: TRBD1; DNA: TGTGCCAGCAGCTTCTCCGGGACAGGGGGCACTGAAGCTTTCTTT; CDR3: CASSFSGTGGTEAFF
J: TRBJ2-7; size: NA; V: TRBV18; D: TRBD1; DNA: TGTGCCAGCTCACCACGGGGACAGGGGAACGAGCAGTACTTC; CDR3: CASSPRGQGNEQYF
J: TRBJ1-1; size: NA; V: TRBV5-1; D: TRBD1; DNA: TGCGCCAGCAGCATAGGGGACAGAGAGTACACTGAAGCTTTCTTT; CDR3: CASSIGDREYTEAFF
J: TRBJ2-5; size: NA; V: TRBV24-1; D: TRBD2; DNA: TGTGCCACCAGTGATTTTTTGACTAGCGGGGAACAAGAGACCCAGTACTTC; CDR3: CATSDFLTSGEQETQYF
J: TRBJ1-2; size: few; V: TRBV14; D: NA; DNA: TGTGCCAGCAGCCAAGGCAGGAACTATGGCTACACCTTC; CDR3: CASSQGRNYGYTF
J: TRBJ2-2; size: NA; V: TRBV10-3; D: NA; DNA: TGTGCCCATCGTTCGGGCACCGGGGAGCTGTTTTTT; CDR3: CAHRSGTGELFF
J: TRBJ1-2; size: NA; V: TRBV7-2; D: TRBD1; DNA: TGTGCCAGCAGCTTCCGGGACAGGGAATGGGGCTACACCTTC; CDR3: CASSFRDREWGYTF
J: TRBJ1-2; size: NA; V: TRBV5-8; D: NA; DNA: TGTGCCAGCAGCTTGAGGGGGGGCTTTGCCTATGGCTACACCTTC; CDR3: CASSLRGGFAYGYTF
J: TRBJ1-1; size: NA; V: TRBV27; D: NA; DNA: TGTGCCAGCAGTTTAAATAGCTGGAACACTGAAGCTTTCTTT; CDR3: CASSLNSWNTEAFF
J: TRBJ2-2; size: NA; V: TRBV2; D: NA; DNA: TGTGCCAGCACCCCTCTAGAGAGCACCGGGGAGCTGTTTTTT; CDR3: CASTPLESTGELFF
J: TRBJ2-2; size: few; V: TRBV6-2/TRBV6-3; D: NA; DNA: TGTGCCAGCAGCTCGGGGAGGACTACCAAGAACACCGGGGAGCTGTTTTTT; CDR3: CASSSGRTTKNTGELFF
J: TRBJ1-1; size: NA; V: TRBV11-2; D: NA; DNA: TGTGCCAGCAGCCTAGCCGTCCGGGACACTGAAGCTTTCTTT; CDR3: CASSLAVRDTEAFF
J: TRBJ2-2; size: NA; V: TRBV6-2/TRBV6-3; D: NA; DNA: TGTGCCAGCAGTCAAGGGGCAGACACCGGGGAGCTGTTTTTT; CDR3: CASSQGADTGELFF
J: TRBJ1-2; size: NA; V: TRBV29-1; D: NA; DNA: TGCAGCGTTGAAGATGTGGACAGATATGGCTACACCTTC; CDR3: CSVEDVDRYGYTF
J: TRBJ2-5; size: once; V: TRBV29-1; D: NA; DNA: TGCAGCGTACGAGACAGGCCATGGGAGACCCAGTACTTC; CDR3: CSVRDRPWETQYF
J: TRBJ1-2; size: NA; V: TRBV27; D: TRBD1; DNA: TGTGCCAGCAGTACGCCGGGACAGGGGCATGGCTACACCTTC; CDR3: CASSTPGQGHGYTF
J: TRBJ2-2; size: NA; V: TRBV2; D: NA; DNA: TGTGCCAGCTCGGTCCCTCCCGGGGAGCTGTTTTTT; CDR3: CASSVPPGELFF
J: TRBJ1-2; size: NA; V: TRBV7-3; D: NA; DNA: TGTGCCAGCAGCAACCCAGCCAGACAGGCCAATGGCTACACCTTC; CDR3: CASSNPARQANGYTF
J: TRBJ2-1; size: NA; V: TRBV18; D: NA; DNA: TGTGCCAGCTCACACCTGGGGGGGGCAAACTACAATGAGCAGTTCTTC; CDR3: CASSHLGGANYNEQFF
J: TRBJ1-2; size: NA; V: TRBV6-5; D: TRBD1; DNA: TGTGCCAGCAGCCACGAACAGGGGTATGGCTACACCTTC; CDR3: CASSHEQGYGYTF
J: TRBJ2-2; size: NA; V: TRBV19; D: TRBD2; DNA: TGTGCCAGTAGTATAGGGGCTAAGGCCACCTTACTAGCGGGAGGGCTCGGGGAGCTGTTTTTT; CDR3: CASSIGAKATLLAGGLGELFF
J: TRBJ1-2; size: NA; V: TRBV19; D: NA; DNA: TGTGCCAGTAGTACGCAAACAGGGTCCGGCTACACCTTC; CDR3: CASSTQTGSGYTF
J: TRBJ2-5; size: NA; V: TRBV7-2; D: NA; DNA: TGTGCCAGCAGCCCCCTAGGACAAGGGACCCAGTACTTC; CDR3: CASSPLGQGTQYF
J: TRBJ2-7; size: NA; V: TRBV9; D: NA; DNA: TGTGCCAGCAGCTCAACCGGGACACACTACGAGCAGTACTTC; CDR3: CASSSTGTHYEQYF
J: TRBJ1-3; size: few; V: TRBV30; D: TRBD1; DNA: TGTGCCTGGAGTGCGGGACAGTCTGGAAACACCATATATTTT; CDR3: CAWSAGQSGNTIYF
J: TRBJ2-2; size: NA; V: TRBV30; D: TRBD2; DNA: TGTGCCTGGAGCTTCTTCGTTGGGGGAGGGGTCGGGGAGCTGTTTTTT; CDR3: CAWSFFVGGGVGELFF
J: TRBJ1-1; size: NA; V: TRBV6-2/TRBV6-3; D: NA; DNA: TGTGCCAGCAGTTATACAGGGAGGGCTGAAGCTTTCTTT; CDR3: CASSYTGRAEAFF
J: TRBJ2-4; size: NA; V: TRBV11-2; D: TRBD2; DNA: TGTGCCAGCAGCTCGACTAGCGGGAATGGCATTCAGTACTTC; CDR3: CASSSTSGNGIQYF
J: TRBJ2-7; size: few; V: TRBV3-1/TRBV3-2; D: TRBD1; DNA: TGTGCCAGCAGCCTCCCGGGACAGGGTTTCAGCGAGCAGTACTTC; CDR3: CASSLPGQGFSEQYF
J: TRBJ1-1; size: NA; V: TRBV6-6; D: NA; DNA: TGTGCCAGCAGTACGCGGCCCCAAACCGGGACTGAAGCTTTCTTT; CDR3: CASSTRPQTGTEAFF
J: TRBJ2-5; size: NA; V: TRBV18; D: TRBD2; DNA: TGTGCCAGCTCACCACCGGCTAGCGGGGGGCAAGAGACCCAGTACTTC; CDR3: CASSPPASGGQETQYF